This entry concerns a single T cell receptor beta chain. Its specificity is unknown. This specimen belongs to a study of a mutant IDH1 vaccine in newly diagnosed glioma. Study in general: The sex distribution of treated patients was 62.5% male and about 38% female, with a mean age of around 40 years.

CDR1 is SGHRS and CDR2 is YFSETQ in the germline V gene. V dropped 2 bases and J dropped 0 bases, with 8 bases sitting between them. The CDR3 is 15 residues long. Sequencing was performed with immunoSEQ multiplex PCR; in TCRdb, only in-frame clones are kept and a portion is missing. The table records some 50,000 clones, about two thirds of them present only once. The time point was: week 47, end of study. Each dose of the vaccine consisted of 300 ug of mutant IDH1 20-mer peptide, with topical imiquimod. This chain connects TRBV5-1 to TRBJ1-4; TRBD1 is a possible D gene (6 bases). The sample in question was peripheral blood mononuclear cells (PBMCs), obtained from a glioma patient whose treatment included an IDH1 peptide vaccine. The sequence was collected from a middle-aged man with glioma. Some clones in this sample may be carry-over from other donors' samples. This chain's CDR3 is CASSFGGTTNEKLFF. In DNA form, the CDR3 reads TGCGCCAGCAGCTTTGGGGGCACAACTAATGAAAAACTGTTTTTT.